This T cell receptor beta chain comes out of a study of blood T cell repertoires in COVID-19 (dated by TCRdb to 2020 to 2021). Background for the entire study: Collaborator samples came from the United States, Italy and Spain and covered acute and convalescent phases of COVID-19. The samples were drawn from two sources: the first 160 participants of the ongoing ImmuneRACE study, and 950 to 1,500 subjects contributed by 6 global collaborators. The dataset comprised deeply sampled blood TCRbeta repertoires from subjects exposed to, actively infected with, or recovered from COVID-19. A freely available public database, intended as a resource for researchers studying the immune response to SARS-CoV-2, is where the repertoires were released. HLA class I and class II types, where available, came from metadata supplied by the sample provider rather than from assay-based typing. Sample metadata almost always included a de-identified subject ID, COVID-19 status, age in years and sex. The material from the prospective study consisted of cDNA or gDNA derived from T cells, B-cell-depleted T cells, or PBMCs. Broader findings and caveats from the paper: The amount of clinical and demographic metadata varied by source and participant and was provided uncurated.

The CDR3 spans 15 residues, from the cysteine through the phenylalanine. Only the CDR3 portion is preserved as DNA: 45 bases, with reading frame beginning at the first base. Taken from the germline V gene, the CDR1 and CDR2 loops are MNHEY and SVGAGI. Trimming removed 2 bases from V and 2 bases from J; the gene matches leave 3 bases unexplained. Concerning this clone: Its cognate antigen has yet to be identified. The record has no base qualities; no much larger clone is one base away.

In the prospective study, participants were about 18 to 95 years old, resided in about two dozen geographic areas of the United States, and were enrolled through a virtual design. Cohort assignment in the prospective study relied on participant-reported clinical history from a screening survey and a study questionnaire. Recovered participants in ImmuneRACE Cohort 3 were defined by two consecutive negative NP/OP PCR tests, clearance by a healthcare professional, or resolution of symptoms. In the prospective study, whole blood, serum and a nasopharyngeal or oropharyngeal swab were collected from each participant by mobile phlebotomists. Prospective study participants could optionally give additional blood draws and questionnaires over an approximately two-month period. Prospective study blood samples were shipped either frozen or at room temperature before DNA extraction. TCRbeta CDR3 regions were amplified from genomic DNA using the immunoSEQ Assay, a bias-controlled multiplex PCR. On the authors' methods: Within the assay, amplification of reference gene primers was used to estimate how many nucleated cells each sample contained. To quantify the absolute abundance of each unique TCRbeta CDR3 rearrangement, sequence reads were collapsed and filtered. For each sample, productive Simpson clonality was calculated by taking the square root of Simpson's diversity index across productive rearrangements. Here the immuneACCESS table is served through TCRdb, limited to in-frame sequences with V and J called. Missing clones are a known gap in these copies; in checked studies unresolved V genes cover under half, and the rest lacks a known reason. V, J and clone size were drawn from that table, and D and trimming were deduced from the DNA. The sample table lists 140,000 or so clones, around 83% of them with a count of one. Together, the top ten hold 9.2% of the sample.

Input material: PBMCs or T cells enriched from blood (not recorded which). The source is a man between 45 and 60 years old who had recovered from COVID-19. This receptor chain uses TRBV6-5 and TRBJ1-5; 7 nucleotides in the junction match TRBD1. The DNA sequence follows: TGTGCCAGCAGTTACCAGGGGGGAGGCAATCAGCCCCAGCATTTT. Its translation reads: CASSYQGGGNQPQHF.